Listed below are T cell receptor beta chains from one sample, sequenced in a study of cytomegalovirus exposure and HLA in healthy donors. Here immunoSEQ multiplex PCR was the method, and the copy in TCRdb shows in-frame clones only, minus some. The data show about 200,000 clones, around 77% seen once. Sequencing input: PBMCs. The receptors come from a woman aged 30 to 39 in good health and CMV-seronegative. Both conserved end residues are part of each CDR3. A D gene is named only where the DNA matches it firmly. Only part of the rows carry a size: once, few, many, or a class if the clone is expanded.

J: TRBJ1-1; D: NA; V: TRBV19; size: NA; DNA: TGTGCCAGTAGTATAACAGGGTACACTGAAGCTTTCTTT; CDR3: CASSITGYTEAFF
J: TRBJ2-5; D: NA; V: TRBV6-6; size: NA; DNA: TGTGCCAGCAGACTACGGGACGGGGGATCGACCCAGTACTTC; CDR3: CASRLRDGGSTQYF
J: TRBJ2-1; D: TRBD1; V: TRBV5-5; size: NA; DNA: TGTGCCAGCAGGCCTACAGGGGGCGTAGAGCAGTTCTTC; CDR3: CASRPTGGVEQFF
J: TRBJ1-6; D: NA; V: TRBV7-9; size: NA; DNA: TGTGCCAGCAGCTTAGGCTACTCTCGAAGCTCCTATAATTCACCCCTCCACTTT; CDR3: CASSLGYSRSSYNSPLHF
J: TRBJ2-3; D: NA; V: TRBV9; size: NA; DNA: TGTGCCAGCAGCGCTCAACAACTTGGGGCGGATACGCAGTATTTT; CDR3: CASSAQQLGADTQYF
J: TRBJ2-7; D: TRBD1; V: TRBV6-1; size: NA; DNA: TGTGCCAGCTCCGGACAGGCCGTCTACGAGCAGTACTTC; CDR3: CASSGQAVYEQYF
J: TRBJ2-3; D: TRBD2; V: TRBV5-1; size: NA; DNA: TGCGCCAGCAGCTTTGGGCTAGCGGCGCTTACGCAGTATTTT; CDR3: CASSFGLAALTQYF
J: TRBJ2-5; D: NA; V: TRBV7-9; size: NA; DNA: TGTGCCAGCAGCTTCATAGGGGAAGAGACCCAGTACTTC; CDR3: CASSFIGEETQYF
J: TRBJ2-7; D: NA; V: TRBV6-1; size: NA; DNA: TGTGCCAGCTCCTTATTAACAGGGGAGCAGTACTTC; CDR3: CASSLLTGEQYF
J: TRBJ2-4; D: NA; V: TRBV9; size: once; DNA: TGTGCCAGCAGCGTATCGGGACTCCCCAAAAACATTCAGTACTTC; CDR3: CASSVSGLPKNIQYF